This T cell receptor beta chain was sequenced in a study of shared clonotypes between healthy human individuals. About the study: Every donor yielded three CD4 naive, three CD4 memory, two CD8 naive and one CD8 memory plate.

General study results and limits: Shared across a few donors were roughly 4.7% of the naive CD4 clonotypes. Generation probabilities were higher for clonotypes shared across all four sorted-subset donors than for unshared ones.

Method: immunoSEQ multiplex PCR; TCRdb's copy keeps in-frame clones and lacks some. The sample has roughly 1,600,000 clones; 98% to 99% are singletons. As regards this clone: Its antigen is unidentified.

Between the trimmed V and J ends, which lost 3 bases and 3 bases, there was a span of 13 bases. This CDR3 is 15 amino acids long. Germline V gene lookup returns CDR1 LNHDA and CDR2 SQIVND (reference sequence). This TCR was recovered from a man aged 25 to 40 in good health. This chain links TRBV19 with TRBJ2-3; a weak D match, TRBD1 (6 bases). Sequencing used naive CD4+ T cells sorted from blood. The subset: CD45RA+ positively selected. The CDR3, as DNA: TGTGCCAGTAGTATCCAGCAGGGGTGGACAGATACGCAGTATTTT. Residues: CASSIQQGWTDTQYF.